Listed below are T cell receptor beta chains from one sample, sequenced in a study of blood T cell repertoires in COVID-19. Only in-frame clones appear in the TCRdb table, and some are missing; sequencing was by immunoSEQ multiplex PCR. The table lists 100,000 to 150,000 clones, roughly 80% of them singletons. The sample taken for sequencing was peripheral blood. The source is a man aged 80 or over with COVID-19, enrolled during active disease. CDR3s leave out the opening cysteine and the closing phenylalanine or tryptophan. The D gene is left open where the match is weak. Size is omitted from some rows. Given values are once, few, many or a class for expanded clones.

J gene: TRBJ2-2; V gene: TRBV6-5; D gene: NA; clone size: NA; CDR3 length: 12; CDR3 protein: ASSYAFGGGELF
J gene: TRBJ2-7; V gene: TRBV4-1; D gene: NA; clone size: once; CDR3 length: 13; CDR3 protein: ASSRPDSPSYEQY
J gene: TRBJ1-2; V gene: TRBV18; D gene: TRBD1; clone size: NA; CDR3 length: 9; CDR3 protein: ASSPGTGQA
J gene: TRBJ2-7; V gene: TRBV7-9; D gene: TRBD1; clone size: NA; CDR3 length: 11; CDR3 protein: ASSLDRGYEQY
J gene: TRBJ2-2; V gene: TRBV28; D gene: TRBD1; clone size: NA; CDR3 length: 13; CDR3 protein: ASSFDRDATGELF
J gene: TRBJ1-2; V gene: TRBV27; D gene: TRBD1; clone size: NA; CDR3 length: 13; CDR3 protein: ASSLSTGGYYGYT
J gene: TRBJ2-7; V gene: TRBV28; D gene: TRBD2; clone size: NA; CDR3 length: 13; CDR3 protein: ASSQLGTSGYEQY
J gene: TRBJ2-7; V gene: TRBV4-1; D gene: NA; clone size: NA; CDR3 length: 16; CDR3 protein: ASSRGILGIPNSYEQY
J gene: TRBJ2-1; V gene: TRBV2; D gene: TRBD2; clone size: NA; CDR3 length: 17; CDR3 protein: ASSDYGAGGPLSYNEQF
J gene: TRBJ2-1; V gene: TRBV3-1/TRBV3-2; D gene: NA; clone size: NA; CDR3 length: 12; CDR3 protein: ASSQGPGFNEQF
J gene: TRBJ2-2; V gene: TRBV5-4; D gene: NA; clone size: NA; CDR3 length: 12; CDR3 protein: ASSFVRDTGELF
J gene: TRBJ2-7; V gene: TRBV11-1; D gene: TRBD2; clone size: NA; CDR3 length: 12; CDR3 protein: ASSGGGPTYEQY
J gene: TRBJ1-2; V gene: TRBV21-1; D gene: NA; clone size: NA; CDR3 length: 10; CDR3 protein: ASSPPTDGYT
J gene: TRBJ2-7; V gene: TRBV5-1; D gene: TRBD2; clone size: NA; CDR3 length: 13; CDR3 protein: ARSWAGGAGYEQY
J gene: TRBJ2-1; V gene: TRBV29-1; D gene: TRBD1; clone size: NA; CDR3 length: 11; CDR3 protein: SVVGTGYNEQF
J gene: TRBJ1-2; V gene: TRBV2; D gene: NA; clone size: NA; CDR3 length: 11; CDR3 protein: ASSSLIRSGYT
J gene: TRBJ1-5; V gene: TRBV27; D gene: NA; clone size: NA; CDR3 length: 12; CDR3 protein: ASRGNGPNQPQH
J gene: TRBJ1-1; V gene: TRBV7-3; D gene: TRBD1; clone size: NA; CDR3 length: 12; CDR3 protein: ASSSTGGVTEAF
J gene: TRBJ1-2; V gene: TRBV4-2; D gene: TRBD1; clone size: NA; CDR3 length: 12; CDR3 protein: ASSQGQGAYGYT
J gene: TRBJ2-1; V gene: TRBV4-2; D gene: NA; clone size: NA; CDR3 length: 12; CDR3 protein: ASSRSDGENEQF
J gene: TRBJ1-2; V gene: TRBV5-8; D gene: NA; clone size: once; CDR3 length: 10; CDR3 protein: ASSLGHRGYT
J gene: TRBJ1-1; V gene: TRBV6-1; D gene: TRBD1; clone size: NA; CDR3 length: 12; CDR3 protein: ASSEFGGGAAAF
J gene: TRBJ1-6; V gene: TRBV3-1/TRBV3-2; D gene: TRBD1; clone size: NA; CDR3 length: 14; CDR3 protein: ASSRRTGIDNSPLH
J gene: TRBJ1-4; V gene: TRBV7-2; D gene: NA; clone size: NA; CDR3 length: 12; CDR3 protein: ASSLVLRGEKLF
J gene: TRBJ1-4; V gene: TRBV4-1; D gene: TRBD1; clone size: once; CDR3 length: 15; CDR3 protein: ASSREPRTGKGEKLF
J gene: TRBJ1-1; V gene: TRBV5-1; D gene: NA; clone size: NA; CDR3 length: 12; CDR3 protein: ASSLGRAGTEAF
J gene: TRBJ2-7; V gene: TRBV19; D gene: TRBD1; clone size: NA; CDR3 length: 13; CDR3 protein: ASSPGTGGWYEQY
J gene: TRBJ2-3; V gene: TRBV19; D gene: NA; clone size: NA; CDR3 length: 13; CDR3 protein: ASSIRGTNLDTQY
J gene: TRBJ1-2; V gene: TRBV27; D gene: NA; clone size: NA; CDR3 length: 13; CDR3 protein: ASSLSGLPGYGYT
J gene: TRBJ2-1; V gene: TRBV7-2; D gene: TRBD1; clone size: NA; CDR3 length: 11; CDR3 protein: ASSSDRESEQF
J gene: TRBJ2-2; V gene: TRBV11-2; D gene: TRBD2; clone size: NA; CDR3 length: 16; CDR3 protein: ASSWSGLAGGLTGELF
J gene: TRBJ2-7; V gene: TRBV5-1; D gene: NA; clone size: NA; CDR3 length: 10; CDR3 protein: ASRVGGYEQY
J gene: TRBJ2-7; V gene: TRBV28; D gene: TRBD2; clone size: few; CDR3 length: 12; CDR3 protein: ASSFPAGGYEQY
J gene: TRBJ2-3; V gene: TRBV28; D gene: NA; clone size: many; CDR3 length: 13; CDR3 protein: ASSQPQELTDTQY
J gene: TRBJ2-2; V gene: TRBV21-1; D gene: NA; clone size: NA; CDR3 length: 15; CDR3 protein: ASSTSGTSGRTGELF